These 18 T cell receptor beta chains were all obtained from the same sample, sequenced in a study of Ad26.COV2.S vaccination and SARS-CoV-2 variants. Libraries were prepared by immunoSEQ multiplex PCR; TCRdb keeps only in-frame clonotypes and omits some of them. The data hold about 390,000 clones, with around 85% observed a single time. The treatment: 15 to 20 received Ad26.COV2.S at low or high dose, single or two shots; about 5 received placebo; per-sample allocation not given. Collection of samples fell on day 63 after the first vaccine or placebo injection. The sequencing here drew on peripheral blood, taken in a trial of Ad26.COV2.S vaccine versus placebo. These receptors all stem from a person between 18 and 59 years old who received the Ad26.COV2.S COVID-19 vaccine or a placebo.

The CDR3, as DNA: TGTGCCAGCTCACCGGGGAGCACTGCAACTAATGAAAAACTGTTTTTT. Translated: CASSPGSTATNEKLFF. The chain is built from TRBV18 and TRBJ1-4; D gene ambiguous. CDR1 KGHSH and CDR2 LQKENI come from the germline V gene. Trimming left V 3 bases short and J 0 bases short, with 11 bases between. CDR3 length: 16 residues.

The V gene is TRBV3-1 (or the pseudogene TRBV3-2), the J gene TRBJ2-3, with unresolved D. The CDR3 is 14 residues long. Per the germline V gene, CDR1 is LGHDT and CDR2 is YNNKEL (reference sequence). Trimming stripped 1 base from V and 6 bases from J, with 11 bases between. In DNA, the CDR3 is TGTGCCAGCAGCCAAGCGTCTCGGCTTGATACGCAGTATTTT. It encodes CASSQASRLDTQYF.

This sequence joins TRBV7-9 and TRBJ2-1; D call uncertain. The V gene lost 1 base and the J gene lost 7 bases, with 8 bases spanning the gap. This CDR3 has 13 amino acids. Per the germline V gene, CDR1 is SEHNR and CDR2 is FQNEAQ (reference sequence). The CDR3 region is CASSLDASNEQFF. Here the CDR3 DNA reads TGTGCCAGCAGCTTAGACGCCTCTAATGAGCAGTTCTTC.

This clone was picked up one time. The V gene is TRBV3-1 (or the pseudogene TRBV3-2), the J gene TRBJ1-6; D is undetermined. Trimming stripped 0 bases from V and 3 bases from J, with 6 bases between. The length of the CDR3 is 15 residues. Germline loops: CDR1 LGHDT, CDR2 YNNKEL (reference sequence). This CDR3 reads CASSQEGLYNSPLHF. CDR3 DNA: TGTGCCAGCAGCCAAGAAGGCCTCTATAATTCACCCCTCCACTTT.

Written as DNA, the CDR3 is TGTGCCAGCAGCGTAGACTCGGCGGGGATACGCCAAGAGACCCAGTACTTC. Its protein is CASSVDSAGIRQETQYF. The rearrangement uses TRBV9 and TRBJ2-5; maybe TRBD2 (6 bases). Trimming shortened V by 0 bases and J by 1 base, and 16 bases separated the two germline ends. CDR1 and CDR2 from the germline V gene are SGDLS and YYNGEE. This CDR3 is built from 17 residues.

This chain connects TRBV20-1 to TRBJ1-4, with a tentative D call TRBD1 (5 bases). The length of the CDR3 is 11 residues. Germline CDR1 reads DFQATT; CDR2 reads SNEGSKA (reference sequence). V was clipped by 6 bases and J by 6 bases, with 8 bases between them. The CDR3 nucleotides are TGCAGTGCCGAGACAGATGAAAAACTGTTTTTT. Amino acids: CSAETDEKLFF.

The CDR3: CASSINRDTEAFF. CDR3 DNA sequence: TGTGCCAGTAGTATCAACAGGGACACTGAAGCTTTCTTT. V is TRBV19 and J is TRBJ1-1; the D gene is possibly TRBD1 (6 bases). CDR3 length equals 13 residues. CDR1 and CDR2 from the germline V gene are LNHDA and SQIVND (reference sequence). V dropped 3 bases and J dropped 3 bases, with 8 bases sitting between them.

The chain couples TRBV7-2 to TRBJ2-1; perhaps TRBD2 as D (6 bases). V was trimmed by 5 bases and J by 9 bases, leaving 17 bases between them. Germline V CDR1 and CDR2: SGHTA, FQGNSA. This CDR3 has 14 amino acids. The CDR3 region is CASSAGRLAVEQFF. DNA of the CDR3: TGTGCCAGCAGCGCGGGACGGCTGGCGGTTGAGCAGTTCTTC.

The V call is TRBV5-6, the J call TRBJ2-1; TRBD2 agrees at 15 bases. CDR1 SGHDT and CDR2 YYEEEE come from the germline V gene. The V segment lost 3 bases and the J segment 7 bases; nucleotides outside the gene matches: 2. The CDR3 has 15 residues. This CDR3 reads CASSWGLAGGNEQFF. DNA of the CDR3: TGTGCCAGCAGCTGGGGACTAGCGGGGGGAAATGAGCAGTTCTTC.

V usage is TRBV18 and J usage is TRBJ2-3; tentative D call: TRBD2 (7 bases). V was clipped by 5 bases and J by 3 bases, with 15 bases between them. The germline gives CDR1 KGHSH, CDR2 LQKENI. This CDR3 region has 15 residues. The CDR3 region has the DNA TGTGCCAGCTCAAACCCGCGGGGGCGGACAGATACGCAGTATTTT. Translated: CASSNPRGRTDTQYF.

The CDR3: CAWSVRSGRKDTQYF. The CDR3 DNA reads as TGTGCCTGGAGTGTAAGAAGCGGGCGTAAAGATACGCAGTATTTT. V and J are TRBV30 and TRBJ2-3, with D possibly being TRBD2 (6 bases). Trimming pared 0 bases from V and 5 bases from J, leaving 15 bases between. This CDR3 is 15 amino acids long. Germline assignment: CDR1 GTSNPN and CDR2 SVGIG (reference sequence).

This rearrangement joins TRBV10-2 to TRBJ2-3, with 9 nucleotides matching TRBD2. The ends lost 6 bases at V and 5 bases at J; junction bases unmatched: 6. Germline CDR1 reads WSHSY; CDR2 reads SAAADI. The CDR3 length is 14 residues. For the CDR3, the DNA is TGCGCCAGCAGGGCTAGCGGGGCTCTAGATACGCAGTATTTT. Translating gives CASRASGALDTQYF.

CDR3 bases: TGTGCCAGCAGTCCGACCCAGGCAGAGACCCAGTACTTC. Its translation: CASSPTQAETQYF. The chain uses TRBV6-2 or TRBV6-3 and TRBJ2-5; D remains unclear. The germline V gene has CDR1 MNHEY and CDR2 SVGEGT. The CDR3 sequence is 13 residues long. V lost 5 bases and J lost 4, with 11 bases in between.

The CDR3 loop reads CASSKARGRNTEAFF. DNA of the CDR3: TGTGCCAGCAGCAAAGCGAGGGGGCGGAACACTGAAGCTTTCTTT. The J gene is TRBJ1-1, the V gene TRBV21-1; the table's TRBD1 call for D was not verified on the DNA. TRBV21-1 is a known pseudogene. This CDR3 has 15 residues.

Here the CDR3 reads CASSEGWVQRNYGYTF. The CDR3 DNA follows: TGTGCCAGCAGTGAGGGCTGGGTGCAGAGGAACTATGGCTACACCTTC. V and J are TRBV6-1 and TRBJ1-2, with D hard to call. Germline CDR1 MNHNS, CDR2 SASEGT. The CDR3 consists of 16 residues. V was pared by 3 bases and J by 2 bases, with 16 bases between.

CDR3 in amino acids: CASTEDHFSGANVLTF. CDR3 bases: TGTGCCAGCACCGAGGACCACTTTTCTGGGGCCAACGTCCTGACTTTC. This chain joins TRBV5-6 and TRBJ2-6, with D hard to call. V was cut by 6 bases and J by 1 base, with 14 bases left in between. The length of the CDR3 is 16 residues. Germline V CDR1 and CDR2: SGHDT, YYEEEE.

This chain uses TRBV11-2 with TRBJ2-6; D is possibly TRBD2 (5 bases). The CDR3 extends over 16 amino acids. V was shortened by 3 bases and J by 2 bases, with 11 bases between the two germline ends. Germline V CDR1 and CDR2: SGHAT, FQNNGV. The CDR3 loop reads CASSFSLGAGANVLTF. CDR3 DNA sequence: TGTGCCAGCAGCTTCTCTCTCGGGGCTGGGGCCAACGTCCTGACTTTC.

The V gene is TRBV7-6, the J gene TRBJ1-5; no clear D. V lost 5 bases to trimming and J lost 1 base, with 15 bases between them. The CDR3 consists of 16 residues. Germline lookup yields CDR1 SGHVS and CDR2 FNYEAQ. The CDR3 loop reads CASSLETKVSNQPQHF. In DNA form, the CDR3 reads TGTGCCAGCAGCCTGGAGACCAAAGTAAGCAATCAGCCCCAGCATTTT.